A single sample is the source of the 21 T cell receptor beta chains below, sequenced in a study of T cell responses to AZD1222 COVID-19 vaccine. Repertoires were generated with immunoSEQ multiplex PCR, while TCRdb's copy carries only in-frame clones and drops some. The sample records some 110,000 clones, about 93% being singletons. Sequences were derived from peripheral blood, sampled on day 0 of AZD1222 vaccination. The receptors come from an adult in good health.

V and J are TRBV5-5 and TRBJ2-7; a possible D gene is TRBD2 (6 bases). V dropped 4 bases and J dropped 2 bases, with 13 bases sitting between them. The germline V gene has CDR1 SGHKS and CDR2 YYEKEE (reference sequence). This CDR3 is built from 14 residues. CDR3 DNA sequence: TGTGCCAGCAGCCCGGAGGTAGCGGCCTACGAGCAGTACTTC. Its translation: CASSPEVAAYEQYF.

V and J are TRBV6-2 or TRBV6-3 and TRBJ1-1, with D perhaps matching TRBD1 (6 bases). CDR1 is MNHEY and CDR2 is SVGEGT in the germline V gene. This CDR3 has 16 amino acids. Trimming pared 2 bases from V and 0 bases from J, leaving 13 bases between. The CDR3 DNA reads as TGTGCCAGCAGTTACAAGCAGGGGACGCTGAACACTGAAGCTTTCTTT. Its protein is CASSYKQGTLNTEAFF.

The chain's CDR3 is CAIHREADTQYF. The CDR3 nucleotides read TGTGCCATCCACAGGGAAGCAGATACGCAGTATTTT. V gene TRBV5-4 combines with J gene TRBJ2-3, with a possible D match to TRBD1 (6 bases). Trimming removed 9 bases from V and 4 bases from J, with 12 bases in between. This CDR3 has 12 amino acids. Germline lookup yields CDR1 SGHNT and CDR2 YYREEE (reference sequence).

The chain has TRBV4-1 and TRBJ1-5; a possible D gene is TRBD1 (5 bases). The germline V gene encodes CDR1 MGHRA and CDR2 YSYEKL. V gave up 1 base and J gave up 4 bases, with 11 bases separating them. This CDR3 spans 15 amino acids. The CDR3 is CASSQVNRLNQPQHF. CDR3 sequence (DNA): TGCGCCAGCAGCCAAGTTAACAGGTTGAATCAGCCCCAGCATTTT.

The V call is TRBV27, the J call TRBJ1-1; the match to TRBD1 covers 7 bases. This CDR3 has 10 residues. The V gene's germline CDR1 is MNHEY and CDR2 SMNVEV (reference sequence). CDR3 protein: CGQGDTEAFF. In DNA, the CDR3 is TGTGGACAGGGAGACACTGAAGCTTTCTTT.

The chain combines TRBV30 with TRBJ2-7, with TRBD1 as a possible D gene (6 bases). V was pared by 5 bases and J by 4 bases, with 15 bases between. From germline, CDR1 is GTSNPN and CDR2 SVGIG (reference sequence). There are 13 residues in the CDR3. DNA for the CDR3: TGTGCCTGGGATACAGGGATTGGATACGAGCAGTACTTC. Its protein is CAWDTGIGYEQYF.

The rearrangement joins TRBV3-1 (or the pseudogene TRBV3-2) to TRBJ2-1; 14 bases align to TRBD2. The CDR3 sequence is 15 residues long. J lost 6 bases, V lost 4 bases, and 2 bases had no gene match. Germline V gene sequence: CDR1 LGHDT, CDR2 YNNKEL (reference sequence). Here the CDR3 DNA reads TGTGCCAGCAGCCCGGGACTAGCGGGAGTCAATGAGCAGTTCTTC. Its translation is CASSPGLAGVNEQFF.

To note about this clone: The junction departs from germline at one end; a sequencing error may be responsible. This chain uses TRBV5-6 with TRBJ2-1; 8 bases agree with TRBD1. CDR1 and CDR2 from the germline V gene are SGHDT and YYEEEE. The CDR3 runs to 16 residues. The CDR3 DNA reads TGTGCCAGCCGCTTCCTATGGACAGGGATGGGGAATGAGCAGTTCTTC. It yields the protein CASRFLWTGMGNEQFF.

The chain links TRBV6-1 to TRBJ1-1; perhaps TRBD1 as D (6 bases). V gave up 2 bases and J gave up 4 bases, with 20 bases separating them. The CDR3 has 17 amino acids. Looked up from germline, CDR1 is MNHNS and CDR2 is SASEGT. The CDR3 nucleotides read TGTGCCAGCAGTGAACAGGGGACGGCCGCAGGAGGCACTGAAGCTTTCTTT. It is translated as CASSEQGTAAGGTEAFF.

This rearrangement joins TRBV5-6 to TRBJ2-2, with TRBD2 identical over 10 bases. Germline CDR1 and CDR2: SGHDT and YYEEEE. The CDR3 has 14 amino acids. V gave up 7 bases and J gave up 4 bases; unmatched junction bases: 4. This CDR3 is CASQREGITGELFF. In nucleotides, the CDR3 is TGTGCCAGCCAGCGGGAGGGCATCACCGGGGAGCTGTTTTTT. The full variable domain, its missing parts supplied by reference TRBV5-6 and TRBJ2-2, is DAGVTQSPTHLIKTRGQQVTLRCSPKSGHDTVSWYQQALGQGPQFIFQYYEEEERQRGNFPDRFSGHQFPNYSSELNVNALLLGDSALYLCASQREGITGELFFGEGSRLTVL.

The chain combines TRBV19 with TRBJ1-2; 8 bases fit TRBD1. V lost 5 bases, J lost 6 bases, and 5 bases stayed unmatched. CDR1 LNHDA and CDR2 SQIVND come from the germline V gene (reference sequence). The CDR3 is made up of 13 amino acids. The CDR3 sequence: CASSSGQVHGYTF. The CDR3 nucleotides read TGTGCCAGTAGTTCGGGACAGGTACATGGCTACACCTTC.

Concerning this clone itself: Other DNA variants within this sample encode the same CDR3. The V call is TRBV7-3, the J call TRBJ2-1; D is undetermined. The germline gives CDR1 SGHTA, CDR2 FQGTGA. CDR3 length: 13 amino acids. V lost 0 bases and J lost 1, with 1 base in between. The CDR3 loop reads CASSLTSYNEQFF. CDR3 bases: TGTGCCAGCAGCTTAACTTCCTACAATGAGCAGTTCTTC.

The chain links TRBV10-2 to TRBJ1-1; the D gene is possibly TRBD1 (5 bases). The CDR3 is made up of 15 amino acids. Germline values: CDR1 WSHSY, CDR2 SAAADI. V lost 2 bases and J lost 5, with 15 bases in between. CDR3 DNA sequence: TGCGCCAGCAGTGAGCCCTCGGGGGGTCGAACTGAAGCTTTCTTT. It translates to CASSEPSGGRTEAFF.

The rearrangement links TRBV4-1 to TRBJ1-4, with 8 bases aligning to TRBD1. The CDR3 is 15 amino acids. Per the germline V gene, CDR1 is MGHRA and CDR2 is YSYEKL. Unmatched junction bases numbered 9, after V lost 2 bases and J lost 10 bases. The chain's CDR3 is CASSQYGQGGGKLFF. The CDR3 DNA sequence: TGCGCCAGCAGCCAATACGGACAGGGCGGCGGAAAACTGTTTTTT.

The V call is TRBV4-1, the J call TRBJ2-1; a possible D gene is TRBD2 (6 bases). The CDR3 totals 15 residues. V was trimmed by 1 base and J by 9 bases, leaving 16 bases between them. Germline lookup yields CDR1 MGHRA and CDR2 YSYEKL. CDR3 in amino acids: CASSQGHMEAGEQFF. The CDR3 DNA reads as TGCGCCAGCAGCCAAGGTCACATGGAAGCGGGTGAGCAGTTCTTC.

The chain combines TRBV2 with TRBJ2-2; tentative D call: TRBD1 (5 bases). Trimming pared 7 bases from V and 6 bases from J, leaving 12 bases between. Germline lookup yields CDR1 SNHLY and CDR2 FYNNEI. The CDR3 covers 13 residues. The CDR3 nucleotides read TGTGCCAGCAAAGGAAGGGGTTCCGGGGAGCTGTTTTTT. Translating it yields CASKGRGSGELFF.

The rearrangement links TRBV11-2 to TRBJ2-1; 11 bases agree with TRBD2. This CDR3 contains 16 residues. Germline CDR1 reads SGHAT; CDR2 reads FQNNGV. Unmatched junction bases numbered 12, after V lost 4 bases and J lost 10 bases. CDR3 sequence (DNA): TGTGCCAGCAGCTCTTTAGCGGGAGGGCCGGCGGGGGAGCAGTTCTTC. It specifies CASSSLAGGPAGEQFF.

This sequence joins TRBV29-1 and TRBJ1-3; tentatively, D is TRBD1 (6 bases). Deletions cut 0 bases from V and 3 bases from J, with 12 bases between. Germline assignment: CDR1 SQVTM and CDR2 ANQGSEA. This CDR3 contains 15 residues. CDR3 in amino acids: CSVEDSRTVGNTIYF. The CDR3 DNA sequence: TGCAGCGTTGAAGATTCGAGGACAGTTGGAAACACCATATATTTT. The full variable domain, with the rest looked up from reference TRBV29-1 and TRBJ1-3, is SAVISQKPSRDICQRGTSLTIQCQVDSQVTMMFWYRQQPGQSLTLIATANQGSEATYESGFVIDKFPISRPNLTFSTLTVSNMSPEDSSIYLCSVEDSRTVGNTIYFGEGSWLTVV.

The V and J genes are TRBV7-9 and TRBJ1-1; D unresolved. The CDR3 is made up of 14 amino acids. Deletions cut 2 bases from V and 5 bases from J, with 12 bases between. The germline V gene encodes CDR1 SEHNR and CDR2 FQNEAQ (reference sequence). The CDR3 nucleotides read TGTGCCAGCAGCTTAAAGCTGCCTGGGACTGAAGCTTTCTTT. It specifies CASSLKLPGTEAFF.

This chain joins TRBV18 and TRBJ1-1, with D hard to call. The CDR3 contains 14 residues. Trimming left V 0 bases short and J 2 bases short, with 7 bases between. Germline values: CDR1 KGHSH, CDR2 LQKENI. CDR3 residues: CASSPPTDNTEAFF. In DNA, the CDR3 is TGTGCCAGCTCACCACCGACCGACAACACTGAAGCTTTCTTT.

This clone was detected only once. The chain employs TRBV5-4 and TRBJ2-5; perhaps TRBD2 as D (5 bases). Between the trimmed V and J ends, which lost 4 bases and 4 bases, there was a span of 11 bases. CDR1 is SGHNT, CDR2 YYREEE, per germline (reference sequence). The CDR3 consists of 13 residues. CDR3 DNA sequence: TGTGCCAGCAGCCCGAGGACTGGAGAGACCCAGTACTTC. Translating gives CASSPRTGETQYF.